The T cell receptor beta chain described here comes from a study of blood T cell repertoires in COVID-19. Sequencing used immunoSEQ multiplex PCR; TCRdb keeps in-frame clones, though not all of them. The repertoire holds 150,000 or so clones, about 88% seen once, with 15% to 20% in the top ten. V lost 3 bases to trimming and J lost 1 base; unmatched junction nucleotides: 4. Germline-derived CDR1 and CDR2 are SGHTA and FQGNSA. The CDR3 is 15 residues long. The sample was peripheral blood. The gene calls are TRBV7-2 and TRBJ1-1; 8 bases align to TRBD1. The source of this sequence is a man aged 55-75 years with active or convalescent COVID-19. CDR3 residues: CASSLGQDGNTEAFF. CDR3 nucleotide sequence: TGTGCCAGCAGCTTGGGACAGGATGGGAACACTGAAGCTTTCTTT. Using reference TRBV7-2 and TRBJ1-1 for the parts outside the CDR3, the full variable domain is GAGVSQSPSNKVTEKGKDVELRCDPISGHTALYWYRQSLGQGLEFLIYFQGNSAPDKSGLPSDRFSAERTGGSVSTLTIQRTQQEDSAVYLCASSLGQDGNTEAFFGQGTRLTVV.